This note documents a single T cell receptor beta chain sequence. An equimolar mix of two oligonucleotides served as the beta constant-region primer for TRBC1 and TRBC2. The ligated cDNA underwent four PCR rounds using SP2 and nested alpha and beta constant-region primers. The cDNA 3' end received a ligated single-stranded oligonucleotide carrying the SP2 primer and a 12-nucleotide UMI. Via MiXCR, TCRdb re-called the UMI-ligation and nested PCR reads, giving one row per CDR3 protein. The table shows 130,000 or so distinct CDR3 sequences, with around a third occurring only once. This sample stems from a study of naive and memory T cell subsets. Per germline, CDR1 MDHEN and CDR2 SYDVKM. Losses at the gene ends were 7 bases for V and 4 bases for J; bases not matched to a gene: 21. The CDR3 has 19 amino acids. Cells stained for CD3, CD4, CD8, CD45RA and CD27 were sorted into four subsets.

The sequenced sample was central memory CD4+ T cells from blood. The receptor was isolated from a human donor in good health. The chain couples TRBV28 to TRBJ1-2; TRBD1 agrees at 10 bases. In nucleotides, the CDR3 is TGTGCCAGCAAGAAAGGACAGGGGGGATCTCCAACAAGTCGCTATGGCTACACCTTC. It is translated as CASKKGQGGSPTSRYGYTF.